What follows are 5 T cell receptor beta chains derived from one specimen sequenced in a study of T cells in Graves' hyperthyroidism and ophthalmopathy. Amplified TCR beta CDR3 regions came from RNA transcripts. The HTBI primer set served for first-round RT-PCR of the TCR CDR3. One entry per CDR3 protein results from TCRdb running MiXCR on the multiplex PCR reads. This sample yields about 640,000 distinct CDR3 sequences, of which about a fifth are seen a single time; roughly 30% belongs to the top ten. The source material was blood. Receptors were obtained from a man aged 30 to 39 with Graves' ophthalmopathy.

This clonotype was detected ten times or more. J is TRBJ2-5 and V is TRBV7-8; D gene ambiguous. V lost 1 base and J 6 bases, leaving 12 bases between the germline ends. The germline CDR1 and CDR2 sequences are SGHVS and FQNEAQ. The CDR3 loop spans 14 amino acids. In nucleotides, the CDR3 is TGTGCCAGCAGCTTAGACAGTTTATTGAAGACCCAGTACTTC. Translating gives CASSLDSLLKTQYF.

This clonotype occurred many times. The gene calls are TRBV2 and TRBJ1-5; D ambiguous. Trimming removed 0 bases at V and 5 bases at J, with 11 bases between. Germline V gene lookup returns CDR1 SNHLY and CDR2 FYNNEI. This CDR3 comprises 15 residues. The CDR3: CASSEAPGSDQPQHF. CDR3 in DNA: TGTGCCAGCAGTGAAGCGCCGGGATCGGATCAGCCCCAGCATTTT.

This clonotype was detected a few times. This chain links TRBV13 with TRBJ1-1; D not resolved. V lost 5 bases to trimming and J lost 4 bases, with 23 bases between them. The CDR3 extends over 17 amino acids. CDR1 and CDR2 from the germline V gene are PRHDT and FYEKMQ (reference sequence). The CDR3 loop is CASSVIDLEGWSTEAFF. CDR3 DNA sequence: TGTGCCAGCAGCGTAATCGATCTGGAGGGTTGGTCCACTGAAGCTTTCTTT.

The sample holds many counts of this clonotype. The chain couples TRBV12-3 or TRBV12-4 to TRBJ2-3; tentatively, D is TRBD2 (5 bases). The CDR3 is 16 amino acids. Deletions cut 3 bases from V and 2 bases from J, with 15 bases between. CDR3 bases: TGTGCCAGCAGTTTTACGCGGGTGAGAATCACAGATACGCAGTATTTT. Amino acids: CASSFTRVRITDTQYF.

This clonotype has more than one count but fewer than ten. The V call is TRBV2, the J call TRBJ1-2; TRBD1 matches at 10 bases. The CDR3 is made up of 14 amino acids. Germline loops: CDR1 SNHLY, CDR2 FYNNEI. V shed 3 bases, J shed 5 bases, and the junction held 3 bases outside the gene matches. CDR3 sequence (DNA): TGTGCCAGCAGTGAGGGGGGACAGGGGTATGGCTACACCTTC. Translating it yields CASSEGGQGYGYTF.